This TCR beta chain was documented in a study of shared clonotypes between healthy human individuals. Per germline, CDR1 SGHDT and CDR2 YYEEEE. This CDR3 is 14 amino acids long. V lost 4 bases and J 2 bases, leaving 12 bases between the germline ends. This clone came up a few times. An assay was performed, and its level was deep. Study processing details: Owing to the provision of junction-only sequences devoid of quality scores by immunoSEQ, filtering differed. Some clones are missing from TCRdb's copy, which holds only in-frame ones; the method was immunoSEQ multiplex PCR. V and J calls plus clone size are reproduced from that table; the DNA served to infer D and trimming. The data show about half a million clones, with around 79% seen just once and under 15% held by the top ten. Adult Caucasians living in Nashville, Tennessee made up all of the donors.

The J gene is TRBJ1-2, the V gene TRBV5-6; a possible D gene is TRBD1 (6 bases). The sample consisted of PBMCs. This clonotype was obtained from a woman aged 40 to 55 in good health. Some clones in this sample may be carry-over from other donors' samples. The CDR3 spells CASSLVGQNYGYTF. CDR3 DNA sequence: TGTGCCAGCAGCCTAGTTGGACAGAACTATGGCTACACCTTC.